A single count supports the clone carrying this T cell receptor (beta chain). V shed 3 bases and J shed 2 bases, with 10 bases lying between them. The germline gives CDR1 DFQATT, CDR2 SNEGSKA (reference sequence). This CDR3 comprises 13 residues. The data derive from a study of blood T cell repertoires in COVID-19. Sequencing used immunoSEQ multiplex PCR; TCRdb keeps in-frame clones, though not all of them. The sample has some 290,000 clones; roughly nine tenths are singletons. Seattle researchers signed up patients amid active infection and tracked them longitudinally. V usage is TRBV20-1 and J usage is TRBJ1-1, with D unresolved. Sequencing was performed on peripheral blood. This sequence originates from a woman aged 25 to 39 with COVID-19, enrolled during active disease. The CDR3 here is CSASGEVNTEAFF. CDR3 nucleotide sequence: TGCAGTGCTAGTGGGGAGGTTAACACTGAAGCTTTCTTT.